Listed here are 3 T cell receptor beta chains from one sample, sequenced in a study of spatial heterogeneity in lung cancer. Noted time point: sample taken at primary tumor resection. TCRdb re-derived calls from the 5' RACE reads in MiXCR, one entry per CDR3 protein. The sample records approximately 44,000 distinct CDR3 sequences, around 13% being singletons. The sample in question was PBMCs, obtained at surgery. The receptor source for this set is a male donor with early-stage non-small cell lung cancer.

This clonotype was seen only a few times. The chain employs TRBV27 and TRBJ2-3; D gene ambiguous. CDR1 is MNHEY and CDR2 is SMNVEV in the germline V gene (reference sequence). Trimming took off 5 bases at V and 0 bases at J, with 6 bases between the two ends. The CDR3 is 13 amino acids. The CDR3 coding sequence is TGTGCCAGCAGTATGGACAGCACAGATACGCAGTATTTT. Protein sequence: CASSMDSTDTQYF.

This sequence joins TRBV6-1 and TRBJ2-5, with TRBD2 matching 13 bases. V lost 5 bases, J lost 4 bases, and 13 bases stayed unmatched. The CDR3 runs 18 residues. The germline CDR1 and CDR2 sequences are MNHNS and SASEGT. CDR3 coding DNA: TGTGCCAGCAGTCTCTACGGTCGACTAGCGGGGGGCCCAGAGACCCAGTACTTC. This codes for CASSLYGRLAGGPETQYF.

In its sample, this clonotype was seen many times. This sequence joins TRBV29-1 and TRBJ1-2, with 7 bases that match TRBD1. The CDR3 extends over 11 amino acids. Trimming removed 5 bases from V and 8 bases from J; junction bases left unmatched: 5. Germline V gives CDR1 SQVTM, CDR2 ANQGSEA. The chain's CDR3 is CSVINRGGYTF. CDR3 nucleotides: TGCAGCGTTATTAACAGGGGCGGCTACACCTTC. The full variable domain, its missing parts supplied by reference TRBV29-1 and TRBJ1-2, is SAVISQKPSRDICQRGTSLTIQCQVDSQVTMMFWYRQQPGQSLTLIATANQGSEATYESGFVIDKFPISRPNLTFSTLTVSNMSPEDSSIYLCSVINRGGYTFGSGTRLTVV.